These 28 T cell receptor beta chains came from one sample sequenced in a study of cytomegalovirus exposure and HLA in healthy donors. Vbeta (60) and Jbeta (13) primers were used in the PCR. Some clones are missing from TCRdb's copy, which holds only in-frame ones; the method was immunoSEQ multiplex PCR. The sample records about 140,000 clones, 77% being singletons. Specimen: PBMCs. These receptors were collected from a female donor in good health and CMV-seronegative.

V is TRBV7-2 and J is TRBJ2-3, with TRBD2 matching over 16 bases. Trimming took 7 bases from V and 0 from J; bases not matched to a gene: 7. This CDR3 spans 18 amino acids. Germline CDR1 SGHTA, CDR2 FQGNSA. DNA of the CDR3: TGTGCCAGCAAAAGAGGGACTAGCGGGGGGGTGAGCACAGATACGCAGTATTTT. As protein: CASKRGTSGGVSTDTQYF.

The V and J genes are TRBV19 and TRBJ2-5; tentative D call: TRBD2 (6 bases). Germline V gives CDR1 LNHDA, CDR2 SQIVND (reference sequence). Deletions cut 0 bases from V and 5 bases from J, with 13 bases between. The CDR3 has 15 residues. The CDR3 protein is CASSIELRREETQYF. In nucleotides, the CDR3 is TGTGCCAGTAGTATAGAATTACGACGGGAGGAGACCCAGTACTTC.

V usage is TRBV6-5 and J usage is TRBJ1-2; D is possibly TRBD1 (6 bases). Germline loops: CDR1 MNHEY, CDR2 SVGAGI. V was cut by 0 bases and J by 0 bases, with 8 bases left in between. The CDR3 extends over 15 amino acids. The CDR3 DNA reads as TGTGCCAGCAGTTACTCCGGACAGACTAACTATGGCTACACCTTC. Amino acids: CASSYSGQTNYGYTF.

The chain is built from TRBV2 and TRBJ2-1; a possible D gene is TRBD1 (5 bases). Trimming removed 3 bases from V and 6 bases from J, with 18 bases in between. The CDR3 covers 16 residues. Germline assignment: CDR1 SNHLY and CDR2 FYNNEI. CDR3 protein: CASSEGSAGIRNEQFF. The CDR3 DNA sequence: TGTGCCAGCAGTGAGGGTTCGGCAGGGATCCGCAATGAGCAGTTCTTC.

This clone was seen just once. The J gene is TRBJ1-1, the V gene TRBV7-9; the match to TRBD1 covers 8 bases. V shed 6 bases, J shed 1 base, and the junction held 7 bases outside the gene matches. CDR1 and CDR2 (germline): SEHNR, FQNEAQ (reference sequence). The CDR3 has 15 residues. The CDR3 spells CASRTDRARNTEAFF. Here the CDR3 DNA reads TGTGCCAGCAGAACGGACAGGGCGAGGAACACTGAAGCTTTCTTT. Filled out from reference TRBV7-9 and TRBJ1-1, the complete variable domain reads DTGVSQNPRHKITKRGQNVTFRCDPISEHNRLYWYRQTLGQGPEFLTYFQNEAQLEKSRLLSDRFSAERPKGSFSTLEIQRTEQGDSAMYLCASRTDRARNTEAFFGQGTRLTVV.

This CDR3 reads CASSTIADTQYF. For the CDR3, the DNA is TGTGCCAGTAGTACTATAGCAGATACGCAGTATTTT. The chain recombines TRBV19 with TRBJ2-3; D unresolved. The V gene lost 4 bases and the J gene lost 4 bases, with 6 bases spanning the gap. The CDR3 length is 12 residues. Germline assignment: CDR1 LNHDA and CDR2 SQIVND (reference sequence).

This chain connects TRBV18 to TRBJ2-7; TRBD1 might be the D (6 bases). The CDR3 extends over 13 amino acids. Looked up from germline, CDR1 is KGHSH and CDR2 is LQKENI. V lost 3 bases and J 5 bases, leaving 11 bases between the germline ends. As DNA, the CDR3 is TGTGCCAGCTCACCGGGCGCAGGGGACGAGCAGTACTTC. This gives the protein CASSPGAGDEQYF.

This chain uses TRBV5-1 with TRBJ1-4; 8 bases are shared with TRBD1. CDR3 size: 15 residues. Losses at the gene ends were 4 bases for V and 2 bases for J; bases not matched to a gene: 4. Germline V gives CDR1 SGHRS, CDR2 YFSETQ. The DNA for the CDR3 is TGCGCCAGCAGCCCAGGACAGGGCACTAATGAAAAACTGTTTTTT. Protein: CASSPGQGTNEKLFF.

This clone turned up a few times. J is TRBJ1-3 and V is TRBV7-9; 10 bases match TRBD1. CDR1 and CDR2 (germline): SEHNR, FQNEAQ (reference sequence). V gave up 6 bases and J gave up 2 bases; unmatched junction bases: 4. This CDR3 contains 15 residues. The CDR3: CASRSGTGAGNTIYF. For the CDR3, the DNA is TGTGCCAGCAGATCCGGGACAGGGGCTGGAAACACCATATATTTT.

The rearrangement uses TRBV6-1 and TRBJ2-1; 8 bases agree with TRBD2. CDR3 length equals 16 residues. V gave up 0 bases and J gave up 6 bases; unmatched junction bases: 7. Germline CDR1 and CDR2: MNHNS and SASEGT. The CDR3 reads CASSEALLGGGNEQFF. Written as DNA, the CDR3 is TGTGCCAGCAGTGAAGCGCTTCTCGGGGGGGGCAATGAGCAGTTCTTC.

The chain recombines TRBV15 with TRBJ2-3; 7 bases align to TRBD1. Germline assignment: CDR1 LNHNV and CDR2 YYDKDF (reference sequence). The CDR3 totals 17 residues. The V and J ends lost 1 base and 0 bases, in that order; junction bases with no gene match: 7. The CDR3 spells CATSRGGTEMSTDTQYF. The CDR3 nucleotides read TGTGCCACCAGCAGAGGAGGGACAGAGATGAGCACAGATACGCAGTATTTT.

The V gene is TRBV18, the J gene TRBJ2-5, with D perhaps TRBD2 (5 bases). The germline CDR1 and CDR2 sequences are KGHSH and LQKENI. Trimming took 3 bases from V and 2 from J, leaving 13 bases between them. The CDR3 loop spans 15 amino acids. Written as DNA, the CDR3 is TGTGCCAGCTCACCGGCGGGCAGAGCACAAGAGACCCAGTACTTC. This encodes CASSPAGRAQETQYF. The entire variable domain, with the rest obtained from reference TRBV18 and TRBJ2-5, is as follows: NAGVMQNPRHLVRRRGQEARLRCSPMKGHSHVYWYRQLPEEGLKFMVYLQKENIIDESGMPKERFSAEFPKEGPSILRIQQVVRGDSAAYFCASSPAGRAQETQYFGPGTRLLVL.

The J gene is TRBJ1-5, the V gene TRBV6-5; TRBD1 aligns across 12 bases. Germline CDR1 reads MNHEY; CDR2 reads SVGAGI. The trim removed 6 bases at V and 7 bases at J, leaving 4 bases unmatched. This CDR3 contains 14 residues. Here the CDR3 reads CASSTGTGGQPQHF. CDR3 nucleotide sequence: TGTGCCAGCAGCACCGGGACAGGGGGCCAGCCCCAGCATTTT.

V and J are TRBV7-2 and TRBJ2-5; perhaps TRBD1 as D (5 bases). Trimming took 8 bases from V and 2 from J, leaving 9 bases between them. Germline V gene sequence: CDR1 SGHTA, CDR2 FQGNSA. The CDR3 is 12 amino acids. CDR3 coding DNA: TGTGCCAGCTCTACAGGACAAGAGACCCAGTACTTC. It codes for CASSTGQETQYF.

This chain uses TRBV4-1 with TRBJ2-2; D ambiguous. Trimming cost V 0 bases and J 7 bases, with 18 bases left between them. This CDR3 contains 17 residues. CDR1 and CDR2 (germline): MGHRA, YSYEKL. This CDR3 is CASSQDRDKAQGGELFF. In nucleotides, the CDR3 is TGCGCCAGCAGCCAAGATCGTGACAAGGCCCAAGGCGGGGAGCTGTTTTTT.

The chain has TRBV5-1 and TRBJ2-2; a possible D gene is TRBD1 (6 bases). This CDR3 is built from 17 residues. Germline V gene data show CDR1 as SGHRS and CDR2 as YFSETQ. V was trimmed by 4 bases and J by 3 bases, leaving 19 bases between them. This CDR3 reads CASSLQMTGTYTGELFF. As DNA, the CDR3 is TGCGCCAGCAGCCTACAAATGACCGGGACATACACCGGGGAGCTGTTTTTT. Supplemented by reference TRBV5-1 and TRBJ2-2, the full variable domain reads KAGVTQTPRYLIKTRGQQVTLSCSPISGHRSVSWYQQTPGQGLQFLFEYFSETQRNKGNFPGRFSGRQFSNSRSEMNVSTLELGDSALYLCASSLQMTGTYTGELFFGEGSRLTVL.

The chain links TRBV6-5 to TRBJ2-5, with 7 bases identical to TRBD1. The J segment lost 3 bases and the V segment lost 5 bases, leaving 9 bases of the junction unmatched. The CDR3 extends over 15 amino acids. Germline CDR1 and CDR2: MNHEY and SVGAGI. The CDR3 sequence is CASSLEGTAKETQYF. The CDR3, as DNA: TGTGCCAGCAGTCTAGAAGGGACAGCTAAAGAGACCCAGTACTTC.

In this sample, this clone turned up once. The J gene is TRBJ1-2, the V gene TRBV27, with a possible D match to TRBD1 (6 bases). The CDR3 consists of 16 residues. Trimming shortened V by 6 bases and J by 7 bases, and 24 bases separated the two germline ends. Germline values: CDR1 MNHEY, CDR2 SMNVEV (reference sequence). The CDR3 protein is CASRLDFRTAVTGYTF. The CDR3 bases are TGTGCCAGCAGGCTCGACTTTCGGACAGCGGTTACTGGCTACACCTTC.

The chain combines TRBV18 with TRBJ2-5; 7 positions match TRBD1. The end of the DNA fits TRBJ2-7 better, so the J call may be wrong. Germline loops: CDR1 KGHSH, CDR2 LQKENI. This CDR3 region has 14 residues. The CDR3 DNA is TGTGCCAGCTCACCAAGGGACAGCTCCTACGAGCAGTACTTC. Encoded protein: CASSPRDSSYEQYF.

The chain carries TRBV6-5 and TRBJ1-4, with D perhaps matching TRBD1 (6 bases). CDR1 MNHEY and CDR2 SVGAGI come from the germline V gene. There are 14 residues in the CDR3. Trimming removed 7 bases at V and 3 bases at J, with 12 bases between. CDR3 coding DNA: TGTGCCAGCACCCTAGACAGGTCTAATGAAAAACTGTTTTTT. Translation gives CASTLDRSNEKLFF.

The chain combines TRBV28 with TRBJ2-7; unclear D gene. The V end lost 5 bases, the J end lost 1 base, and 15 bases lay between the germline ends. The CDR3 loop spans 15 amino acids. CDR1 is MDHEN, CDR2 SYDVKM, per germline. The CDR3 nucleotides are TGTGCCAGCAGTGCGACTGACTTCTTATCCTACGAGCAGTACTTC. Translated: CASSATDFLSYEQYF.

The CDR3 region has the DNA TGTGCCAGCAGCTTAGGACAGGGGGTCGATACGCAGTATTTT. As protein: CASSLGQGVDTQYF. The chain joins TRBV13 to TRBJ2-3; the match to TRBD1 covers 8 bases. Trimming removed 0 bases from V and 6 bases from J; junction bases left unmatched: 2. The CDR3 length is 14 residues. CDR1 PRHDT and CDR2 FYEKMQ come from the germline V gene (reference sequence).

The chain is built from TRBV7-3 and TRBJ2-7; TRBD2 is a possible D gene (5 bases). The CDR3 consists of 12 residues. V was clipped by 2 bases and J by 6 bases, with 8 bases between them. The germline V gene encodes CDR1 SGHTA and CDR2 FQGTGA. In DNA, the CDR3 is TGTGCCAGCAGCTTACGTGGAGGCGAGCAGTACTTC. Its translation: CASSLRGGEQYF.

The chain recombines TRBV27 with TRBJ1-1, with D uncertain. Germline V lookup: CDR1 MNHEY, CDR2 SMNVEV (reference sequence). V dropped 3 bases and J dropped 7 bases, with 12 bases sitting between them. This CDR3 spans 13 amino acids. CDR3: CASSFPGSHEAFF. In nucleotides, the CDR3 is TGTGCCAGCAGTTTCCCAGGAAGTCATGAAGCTTTCTTT.

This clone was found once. CDR3 in amino acids: CSVTSGGRSDTQYF. The CDR3 region has the DNA TGCAGCGTCACTAGCGGGGGGAGATCAGATACGCAGTATTTT. The rearrangement uses TRBV29-1 and TRBJ2-3, with 12 bases identical to TRBD2. V dropped 6 bases and J dropped 4; count of bases not matched to a gene: 5. Germline V CDR1 and CDR2: SQVTM, ANQGSEA. CDR3 length: 14 residues.

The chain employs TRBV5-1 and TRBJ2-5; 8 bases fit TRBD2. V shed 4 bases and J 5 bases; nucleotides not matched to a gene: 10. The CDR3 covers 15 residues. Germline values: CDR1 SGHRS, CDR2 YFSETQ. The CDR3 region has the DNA TGCGCCAGCAGCCCGGGGGGGGCTCCTCTGGAGACCCAGTACTTC. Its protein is CASSPGGAPLETQYF.

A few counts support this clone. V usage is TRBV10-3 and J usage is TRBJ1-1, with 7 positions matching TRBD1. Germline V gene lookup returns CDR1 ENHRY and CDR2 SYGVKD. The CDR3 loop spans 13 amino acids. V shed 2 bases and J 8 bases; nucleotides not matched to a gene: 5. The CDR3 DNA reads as TGTGCCATCAGTGAGCGGGAGACAGGGGAAGCTTTCTTT. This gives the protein CAISERETGEAFF.

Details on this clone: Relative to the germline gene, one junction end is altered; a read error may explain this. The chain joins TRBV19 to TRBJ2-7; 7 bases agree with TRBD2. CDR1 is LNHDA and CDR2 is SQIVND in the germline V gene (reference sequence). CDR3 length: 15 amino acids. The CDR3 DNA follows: TGTGCCACCTCCCCGGCGGGGGATGTTATCTACGGGCAGTACTTC. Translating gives CATSPAGDVIYGQYF.